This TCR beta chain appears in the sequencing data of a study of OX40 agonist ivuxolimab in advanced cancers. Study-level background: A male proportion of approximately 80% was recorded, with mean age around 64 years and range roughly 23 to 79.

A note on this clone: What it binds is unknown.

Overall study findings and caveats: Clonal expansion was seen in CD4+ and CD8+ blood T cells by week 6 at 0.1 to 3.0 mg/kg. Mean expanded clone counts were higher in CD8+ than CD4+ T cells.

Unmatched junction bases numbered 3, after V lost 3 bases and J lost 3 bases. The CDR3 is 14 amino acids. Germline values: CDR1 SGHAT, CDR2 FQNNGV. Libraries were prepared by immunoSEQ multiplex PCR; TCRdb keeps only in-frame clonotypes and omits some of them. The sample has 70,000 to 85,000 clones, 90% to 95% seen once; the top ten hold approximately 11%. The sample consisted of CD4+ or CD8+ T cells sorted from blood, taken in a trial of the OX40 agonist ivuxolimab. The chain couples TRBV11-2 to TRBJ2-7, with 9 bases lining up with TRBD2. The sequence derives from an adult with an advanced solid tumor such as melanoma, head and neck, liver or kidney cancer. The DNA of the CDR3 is TGTGCCAGCAGCTTGAGTAGCGGGAGCTACGAGCAGTACTTC. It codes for CASSLSSGSYEQYF.